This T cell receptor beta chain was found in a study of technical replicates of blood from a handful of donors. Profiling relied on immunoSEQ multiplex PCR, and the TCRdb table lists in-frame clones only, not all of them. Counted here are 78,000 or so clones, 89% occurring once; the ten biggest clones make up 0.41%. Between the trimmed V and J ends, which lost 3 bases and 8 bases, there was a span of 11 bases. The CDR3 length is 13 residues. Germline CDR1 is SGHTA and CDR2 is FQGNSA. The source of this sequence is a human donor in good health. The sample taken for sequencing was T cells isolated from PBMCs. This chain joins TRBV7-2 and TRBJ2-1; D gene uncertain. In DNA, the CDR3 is TGTGCCAGCAGCTTGGGCAAAGGTGATGAGCAGTTCTTC. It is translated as CASSLGKGDEQFF. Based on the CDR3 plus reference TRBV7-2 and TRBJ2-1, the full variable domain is GAGVSQSPSNKVTEKGKDVELRCDPISGHTALYWYRQSLGQGLEFLIYFQGNSAPDKSGLPSDRFSAERTGGSVSTLTIQRTQQEDSAVYLCASSLGKGDEQFFGPGTRLTVL.